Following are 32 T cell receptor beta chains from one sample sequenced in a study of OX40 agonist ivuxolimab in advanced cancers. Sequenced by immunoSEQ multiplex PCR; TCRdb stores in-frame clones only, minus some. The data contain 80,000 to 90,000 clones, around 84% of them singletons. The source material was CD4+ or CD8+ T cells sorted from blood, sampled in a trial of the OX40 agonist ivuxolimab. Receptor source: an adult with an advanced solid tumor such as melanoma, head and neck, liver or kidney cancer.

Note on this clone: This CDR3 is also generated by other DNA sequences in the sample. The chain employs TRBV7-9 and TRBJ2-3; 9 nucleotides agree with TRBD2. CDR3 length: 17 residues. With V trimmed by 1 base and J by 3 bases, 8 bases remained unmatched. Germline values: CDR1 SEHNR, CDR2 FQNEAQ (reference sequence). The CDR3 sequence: CASSLGGGGGQTDTQYF. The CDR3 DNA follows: TGTGCCAGCAGCTTAGGGGGCGGGGGGGGCCAAACAGATACGCAGTATTTT.

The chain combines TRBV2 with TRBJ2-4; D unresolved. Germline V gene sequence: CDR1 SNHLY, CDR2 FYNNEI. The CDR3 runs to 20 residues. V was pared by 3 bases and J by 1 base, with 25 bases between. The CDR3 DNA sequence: TGTGCCAGCAGTGAGGGGTACCCACTTTCCCCTGAAAGCGCCAAAAACATTCAGTACTTC. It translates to CASSEGYPLSPESAKNIQYF.

DNA for the CDR3: TGTGCCAGCACAGGGGGACCCGGGGAGCTGTTTTTT. Translation: CASTGGPGELFF. The chain recombines TRBV28 with TRBJ2-2, with 7 bases aligning to TRBD1. The CDR3 totals 12 residues. Germline V CDR1 and CDR2: MDHEN, SYDVKM. V gave up 7 bases and J gave up 6 bases; unmatched junction bases: 2. The entire variable domain, with the rest obtained from reference TRBV28 and TRBJ2-2, is as follows: DVKVTQSSRYLVKRTGEKVFLECVQDMDHENMFWYRQDPGLGLRLIYFSYDVKMKEKGDIPEGYSVSREKKERFSLILESASTNQTSMYLCASTGGPGELFFGEGSRLTVL.

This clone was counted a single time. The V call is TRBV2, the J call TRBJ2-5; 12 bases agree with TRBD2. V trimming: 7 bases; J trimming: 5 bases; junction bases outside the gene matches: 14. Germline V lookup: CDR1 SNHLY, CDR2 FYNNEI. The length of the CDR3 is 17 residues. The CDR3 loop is CASTEGASGGAGETQYF. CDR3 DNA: TGTGCCAGCACCGAAGGTGCTAGCGGGGGGGCTGGGGAGACCCAGTACTTC.

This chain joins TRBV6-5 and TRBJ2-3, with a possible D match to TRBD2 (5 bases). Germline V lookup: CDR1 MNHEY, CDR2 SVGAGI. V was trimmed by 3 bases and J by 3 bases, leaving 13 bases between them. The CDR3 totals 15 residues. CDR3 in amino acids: CASSYGGRRTDTQYF. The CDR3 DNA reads TGTGCCAGCAGTTATGGAGGCAGGAGGACAGATACGCAGTATTTT.

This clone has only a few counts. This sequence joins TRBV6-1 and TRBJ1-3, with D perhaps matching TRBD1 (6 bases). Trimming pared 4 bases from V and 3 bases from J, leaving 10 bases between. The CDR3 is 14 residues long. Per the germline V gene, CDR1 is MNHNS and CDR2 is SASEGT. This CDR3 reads CASSGRGIGNTIYF. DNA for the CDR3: TGTGCCAGCAGTGGAAGGGGGATTGGAAACACCATATATTTT.

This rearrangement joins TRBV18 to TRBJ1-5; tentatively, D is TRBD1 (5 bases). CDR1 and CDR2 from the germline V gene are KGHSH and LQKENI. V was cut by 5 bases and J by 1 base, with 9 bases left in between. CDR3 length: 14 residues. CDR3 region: CASSNRDSNQPQHF. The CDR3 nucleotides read TGTGCCAGCTCAAACCGGGACAGCAATCAGCCCCAGCATTTT.

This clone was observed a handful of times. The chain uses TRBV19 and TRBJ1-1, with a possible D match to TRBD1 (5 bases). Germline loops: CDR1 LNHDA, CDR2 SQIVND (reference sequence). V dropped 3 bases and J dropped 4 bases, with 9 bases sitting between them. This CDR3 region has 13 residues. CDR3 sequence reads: CASSMSRVTEAFF. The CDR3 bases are TGTGCCAGTAGTATGAGCAGGGTCACTGAAGCTTTCTTT. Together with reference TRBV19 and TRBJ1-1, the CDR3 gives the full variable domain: DGGITQSPKYLFRKEGQNVTLSCEQNLNHDAMYWYRQDPGQGLRLIYYSQIVNDFQKGDIAEGYSVSREKKESFPLTVTSAQKNPTAFYLCASSMSRVTEAFFGQGTRLTVV.

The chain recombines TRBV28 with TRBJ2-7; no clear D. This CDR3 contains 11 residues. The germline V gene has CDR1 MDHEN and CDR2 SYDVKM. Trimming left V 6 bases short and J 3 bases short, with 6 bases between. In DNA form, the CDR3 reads TGTGCCAGCAGCCTAGACTACGAGCAGTACTTC. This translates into CASSLDYEQYF.

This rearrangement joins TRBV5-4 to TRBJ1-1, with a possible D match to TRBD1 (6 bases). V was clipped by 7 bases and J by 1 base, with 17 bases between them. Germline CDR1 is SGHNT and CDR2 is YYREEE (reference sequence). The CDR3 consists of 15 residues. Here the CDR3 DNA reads TGTGCCAGCTGGGCCGGGGGGCGCGGGAACACTGAAGCTTTCTTT. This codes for CASWAGGRGNTEAFF.

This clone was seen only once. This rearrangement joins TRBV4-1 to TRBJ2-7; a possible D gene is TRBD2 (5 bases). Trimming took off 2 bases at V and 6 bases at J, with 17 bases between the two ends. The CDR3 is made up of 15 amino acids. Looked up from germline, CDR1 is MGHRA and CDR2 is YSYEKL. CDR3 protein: CASSQTEVSVGEQYF. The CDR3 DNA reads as TGCGCCAGCAGCCAAACGGAAGTTAGCGTCGGCGAGCAGTACTTC.

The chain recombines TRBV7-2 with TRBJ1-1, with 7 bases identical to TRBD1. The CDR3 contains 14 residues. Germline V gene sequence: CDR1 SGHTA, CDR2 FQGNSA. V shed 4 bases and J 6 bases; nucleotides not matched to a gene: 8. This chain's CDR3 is CASSSPGQWAEAFF. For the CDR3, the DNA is TGTGCCAGCAGCTCCCCGGGACAGTGGGCTGAAGCTTTCTTT.

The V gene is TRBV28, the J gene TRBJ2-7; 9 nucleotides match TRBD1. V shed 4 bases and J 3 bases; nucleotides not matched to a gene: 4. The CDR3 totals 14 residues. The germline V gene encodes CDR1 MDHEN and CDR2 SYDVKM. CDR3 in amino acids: CASSSQGQGYEQYF. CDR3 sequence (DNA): TGTGCCAGCAGTTCCCAGGGACAGGGCTACGAGCAGTACTTC.

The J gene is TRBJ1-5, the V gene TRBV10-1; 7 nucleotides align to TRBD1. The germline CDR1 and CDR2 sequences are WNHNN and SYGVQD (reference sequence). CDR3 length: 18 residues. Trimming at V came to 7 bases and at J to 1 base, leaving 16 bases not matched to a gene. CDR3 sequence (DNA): TGCGCCAGCACCCCGAGAGAACAGGGGCGCCTAAGCAATCAGCCCCAGCATTTT. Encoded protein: CASTPREQGRLSNQPQHF.

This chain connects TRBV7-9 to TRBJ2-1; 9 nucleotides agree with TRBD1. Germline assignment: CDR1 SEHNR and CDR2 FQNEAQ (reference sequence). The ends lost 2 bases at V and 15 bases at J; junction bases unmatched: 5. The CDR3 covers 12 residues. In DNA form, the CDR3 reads TGTGCCAGCAGCTTATCACAGGGGGCCTGGTTCTTC. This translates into CASSLSQGAWFF.

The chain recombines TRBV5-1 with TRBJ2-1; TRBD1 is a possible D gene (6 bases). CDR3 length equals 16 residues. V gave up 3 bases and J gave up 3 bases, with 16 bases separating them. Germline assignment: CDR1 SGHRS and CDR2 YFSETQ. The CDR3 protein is CASSSTSGVHYNEQFF. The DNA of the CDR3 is TGCGCCAGCAGCTCGACGTCAGGGGTCCACTACAATGAGCAGTTCTTC.

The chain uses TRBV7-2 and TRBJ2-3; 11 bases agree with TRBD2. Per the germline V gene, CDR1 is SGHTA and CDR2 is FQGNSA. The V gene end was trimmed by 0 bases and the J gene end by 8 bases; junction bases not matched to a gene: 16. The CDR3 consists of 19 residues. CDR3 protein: CASSLALGYSGGALVTQYF. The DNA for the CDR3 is TGTGCCAGCAGCTTAGCGCTGGGGTATAGCGGGGGGGCGCTGGTTACGCAGTATTTT.

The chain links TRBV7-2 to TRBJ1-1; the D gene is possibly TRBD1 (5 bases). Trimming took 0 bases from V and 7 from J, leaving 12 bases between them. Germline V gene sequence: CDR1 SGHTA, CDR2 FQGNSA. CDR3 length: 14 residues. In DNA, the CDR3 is TGTGCCAGCAGCTTAGCAGGGGCCGTCAGTGAAGCTTTCTTT. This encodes CASSLAGAVSEAFF.

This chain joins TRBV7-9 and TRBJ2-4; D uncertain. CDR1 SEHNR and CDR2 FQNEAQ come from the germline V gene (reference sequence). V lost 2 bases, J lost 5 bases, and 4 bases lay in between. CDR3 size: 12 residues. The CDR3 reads CASSLSQNIQYF. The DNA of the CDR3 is TGTGCCAGCAGCTTATCCCAAAACATTCAGTACTTC.

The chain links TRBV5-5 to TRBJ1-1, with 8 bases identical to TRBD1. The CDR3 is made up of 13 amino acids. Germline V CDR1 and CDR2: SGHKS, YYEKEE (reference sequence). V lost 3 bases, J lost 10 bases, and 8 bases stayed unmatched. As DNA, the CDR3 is TGTGCCAGCAGCTCCTGGACAGGGAAGACAGCTTTCTTT. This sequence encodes CASSSWTGKTAFF. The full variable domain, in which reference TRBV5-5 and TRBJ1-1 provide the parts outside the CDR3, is DAGVTQSPTHLIKTRGQQVTLRCSPISGHKSVSWYQQVLGQGPQFIFQYYEKEERGRGNFPDRFSARQFPNYSSELNVNALLLGDSALYLCASSSWTGKTAFFGQGTRLTVV.

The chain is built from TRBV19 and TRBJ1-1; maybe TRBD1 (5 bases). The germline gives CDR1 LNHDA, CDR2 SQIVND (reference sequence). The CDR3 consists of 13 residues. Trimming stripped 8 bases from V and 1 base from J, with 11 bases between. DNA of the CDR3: TGTGCCAGTCGGGACTGGGAGAACACTGAAGCTTTCTTT. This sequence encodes CASRDWENTEAFF.

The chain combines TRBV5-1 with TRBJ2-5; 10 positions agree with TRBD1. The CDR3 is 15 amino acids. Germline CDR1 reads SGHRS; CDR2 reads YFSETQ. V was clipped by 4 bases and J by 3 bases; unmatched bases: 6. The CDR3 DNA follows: TGCGCCAGCAGCCGGGACAGGGGAGTAGAAGAGACCCAGTACTTC. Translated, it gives CASSRDRGVEETQYF.

In nucleotides, the CDR3 is TGTGCCAGCAGTTTACCCCCACGGGCAACTAATGAAAAACTGTTTTTT. Translation gives CASSLPPRATNEKLFF. V is TRBV28 and J is TRBJ1-4, with D unclear. CDR1 and CDR2 (germline): MDHEN, SYDVKM. V was clipped by 2 bases and J by 0 bases, with 10 bases between them. This CDR3 has 16 residues.

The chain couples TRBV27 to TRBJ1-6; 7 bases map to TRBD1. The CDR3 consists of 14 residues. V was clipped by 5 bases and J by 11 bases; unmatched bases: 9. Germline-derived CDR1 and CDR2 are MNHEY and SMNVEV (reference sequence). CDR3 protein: CASSVVDRETPLHF. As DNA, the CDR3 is TGTGCCAGCAGTGTAGTCGACAGGGAAACACCCCTCCACTTT.

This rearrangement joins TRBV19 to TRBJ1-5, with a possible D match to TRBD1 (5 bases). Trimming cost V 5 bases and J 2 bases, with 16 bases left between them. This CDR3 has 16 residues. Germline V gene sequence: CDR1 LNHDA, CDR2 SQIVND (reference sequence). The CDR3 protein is CASSAEWGRGNQPQHF. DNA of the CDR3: TGTGCCAGTAGTGCGGAGTGGGGCAGGGGCAATCAGCCCCAGCATTTT.

CDR3 sequence: CASSPYLQGFTEAFF. CDR3 in DNA: TGTGCCAGCAGCCCCTACCTACAGGGTTTTACTGAAGCTTTCTTT. V gene TRBV7-2 combines with J gene TRBJ1-1; tentative D call: TRBD1 (6 bases). V shed 5 bases and J shed 5 bases, with 18 bases lying between them. This CDR3 spans 15 amino acids. From germline, CDR1 is SGHTA and CDR2 FQGNSA.

The CDR3 region has the DNA TGTGCCAGCAGTGGACAGGCTGGTACCGGGGAGCTGTTTTTT. This sequence encodes CASSGQAGTGELFF. J is TRBJ2-2 and V is TRBV2, with D possibly being TRBD1 (6 bases). Germline lookup yields CDR1 SNHLY and CDR2 FYNNEI. The CDR3 contains 14 residues. Trimming removed 4 bases from V and 5 bases from J, with 11 bases in between.

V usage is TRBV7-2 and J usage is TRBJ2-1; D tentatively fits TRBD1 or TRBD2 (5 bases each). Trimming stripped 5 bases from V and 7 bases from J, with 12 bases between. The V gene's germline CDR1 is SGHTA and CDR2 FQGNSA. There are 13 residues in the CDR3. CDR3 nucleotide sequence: TGTGCCAGCAGCCTGGGACGGCTTAATGAGCAGTTCTTC. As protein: CASSLGRLNEQFF.

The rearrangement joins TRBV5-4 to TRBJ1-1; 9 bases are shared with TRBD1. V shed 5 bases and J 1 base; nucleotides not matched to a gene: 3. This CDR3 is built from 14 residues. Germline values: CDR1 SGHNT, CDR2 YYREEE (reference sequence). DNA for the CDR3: TGTGCCAGCAGAAAGGGACAGGGGAACACTGAAGCTTTCTTT. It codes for CASRKGQGNTEAFF.

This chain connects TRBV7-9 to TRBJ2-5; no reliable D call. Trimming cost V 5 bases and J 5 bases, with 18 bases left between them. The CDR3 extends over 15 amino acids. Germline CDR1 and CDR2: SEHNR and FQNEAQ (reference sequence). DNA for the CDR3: TGTGCCAGCAGCACGAGAATGGGGTTGCCGGAGACCCAGTACTTC. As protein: CASSTRMGLPETQYF.

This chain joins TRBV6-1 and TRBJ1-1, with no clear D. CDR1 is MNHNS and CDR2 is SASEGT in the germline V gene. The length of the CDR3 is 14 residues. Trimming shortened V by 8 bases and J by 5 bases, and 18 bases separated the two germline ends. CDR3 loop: CASLGRVVRTEAFF. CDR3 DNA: TGTGCCAGCCTGGGCCGGGTAGTGAGGACTGAAGCTTTCTTT.

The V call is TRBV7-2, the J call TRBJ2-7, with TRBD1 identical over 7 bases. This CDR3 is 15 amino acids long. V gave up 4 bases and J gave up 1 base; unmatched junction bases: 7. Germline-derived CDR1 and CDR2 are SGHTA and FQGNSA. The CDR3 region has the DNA TGTGCCAGCAGCTGGGACAGCGAGGGGTCCTACGAGCAGTACTTC. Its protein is CASSWDSEGSYEQYF. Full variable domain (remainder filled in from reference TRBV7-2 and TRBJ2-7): GAGVSQSPSNKVTEKGKDVELRCDPISGHTALYWYRQSLGQGLEFLIYFQGNSAPDKSGLPSDRFSAERTGGSVSTLTIQRTQQEDSAVYLCASSWDSEGSYEQYFGPGTRLTVT.